In this sample, the clone carrying this TCR beta chain turned up a few times. Its antigen is still unknown. Germline values: CDR1 MNHNS, CDR2 SASEGT. CDR3 size: 16 residues. Trimming stripped 4 bases from V and 9 bases from J, with 19 bases between. The sequencing template was cDNA reverse transcribed from extracted RNA. Sequencing used immunoSEQ multiplex PCR; TCRdb keeps in-frame clones, though not all of them. Here the sample spans 85,000 to 110,000 clones, approximately 52% being singletons. The data were obtained in a study of CD8+ T cells in alopecia areata. Study findings and constraints: Tissue-resident alphabeta T cells belonging to normal skin likewise get sequenced within scalp specimens. Lesional scalp exceeded normal scalp in clonality, especially in alopecia totalis/universalis. Possibly as an HLA-related effect, TCR sharing across patients appeared less clear than in mice.

This sequence originates from a human donor in good health. Input material: CD4+ T cells sorted from blood. The chain joins TRBV6-1 to TRBJ1-6; possibly TRBD1 for D (5 bases). The CDR3 is CASSAQKRGPTSPLHF. CDR3 bases: TGTGCCAGCAGTGCTCAGAAGAGGGGCCCTACTTCACCCCTCCACTTT.